This T cell receptor beta chain appears in the sequencing data of a study of cytomegalovirus exposure and HLA in healthy donors. Study-level information: A prior study identified roughly 110 million unique TCR beta sequences from 200 million or so T cells. Findings and limits, study-wide: Per published reports, the classifier diagnosed cytomegalovirus status with high specificity and sensitivity.

Amplification used 60 Vbeta primers and 13 Jbeta primers. As handled by the study authors: Roughly 73 million unique TCR beta chains, about 10 million of them shared, were counted by a later analysis. Data came from immunoSEQ multiplex PCR; TCRdb stores just in-frame clones and leaves some out. V and J calls and clone size are those listed in that table; D and trimming were worked out from the DNA. This table holds 150,000 to 200,000 clones, approximately 82% found once. Of note for this clone: Its target is unknown.

Trimming stripped 11 bases from V and 5 bases from J, with 16 bases between. Germline V gene sequence: CDR1 MNHNS, CDR2 SASEGT. There are 13 residues in the CDR3. V usage is TRBV6-1 and J usage is TRBJ1-5; D ambiguous. The sample consisted of PBMCs. This clonotype originated in a middle-aged woman in good health and CMV-seropositive. In DNA, the CDR3 is TGTGCCGGATCGGATTTTCGGGATCAGCCCCAGCATTTT. Protein sequence: CAGSDFRDQPQHF.